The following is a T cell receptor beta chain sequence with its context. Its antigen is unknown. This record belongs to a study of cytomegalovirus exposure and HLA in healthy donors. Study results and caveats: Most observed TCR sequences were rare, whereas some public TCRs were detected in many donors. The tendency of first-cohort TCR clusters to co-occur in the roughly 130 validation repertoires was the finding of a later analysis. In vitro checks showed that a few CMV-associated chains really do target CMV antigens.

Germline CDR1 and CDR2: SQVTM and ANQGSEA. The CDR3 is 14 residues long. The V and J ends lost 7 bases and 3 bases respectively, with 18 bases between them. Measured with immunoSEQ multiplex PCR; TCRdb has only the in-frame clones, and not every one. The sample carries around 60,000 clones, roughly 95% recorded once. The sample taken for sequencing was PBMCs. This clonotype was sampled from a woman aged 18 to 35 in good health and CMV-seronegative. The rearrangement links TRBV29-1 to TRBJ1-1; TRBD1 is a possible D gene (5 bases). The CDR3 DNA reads TGCAGCGCCCATCGGGCAGGGTGGGACACTGAAGCTTTCTTT. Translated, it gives CSAHRAGWDTEAFF. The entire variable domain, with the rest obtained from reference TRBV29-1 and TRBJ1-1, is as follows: SAVISQKPSRDICQRGTSLTIQCQVDSQVTMMFWYRQQPGQSLTLIATANQGSEATYESGFVIDKFPISRPNLTFSTLTVSNMSPEDSSIYLCSAHRAGWDTEAFFGQGTRLTVV.